Below, one TCR beta chain is given with its context. These data originate in a study of blood T cell repertoires in COVID-19. Study-level background: Italy, Spain and the United States were the sources of the convalescent and acute COVID-19 samples.

Those who participated ranged in age from about 18 to 89 years and resided in 20 to 30 US areas. Clinical histories supplied by participants themselves formed the basis of cohort assignment. Measured with immunoSEQ multiplex PCR; TCRdb has only the in-frame clones, and not every one. The sample lists fewer than 250,000 clones, 75% to 90% occurring once. Germline V gives CDR1 SGHRS, CDR2 YFSETQ. This CDR3 is built from 15 residues. Trimming left V 2 bases short and J 5 bases short, with 13 bases between. The TCR was taken from a man aged 50 to 60 who had been exposed to COVID-19. V and J are TRBV5-1 and TRBJ2-2; TRBD1 might be the D (5 bases). What was sequenced was PBMCs or T cells enriched from blood (not recorded which). Here the CDR3 reads CASSFRVGQTGELFF. CDR3 nucleotide sequence: TGCGCCAGCAGCTTTCGGGTGGGGCAGACCGGGGAGCTGTTTTTT.